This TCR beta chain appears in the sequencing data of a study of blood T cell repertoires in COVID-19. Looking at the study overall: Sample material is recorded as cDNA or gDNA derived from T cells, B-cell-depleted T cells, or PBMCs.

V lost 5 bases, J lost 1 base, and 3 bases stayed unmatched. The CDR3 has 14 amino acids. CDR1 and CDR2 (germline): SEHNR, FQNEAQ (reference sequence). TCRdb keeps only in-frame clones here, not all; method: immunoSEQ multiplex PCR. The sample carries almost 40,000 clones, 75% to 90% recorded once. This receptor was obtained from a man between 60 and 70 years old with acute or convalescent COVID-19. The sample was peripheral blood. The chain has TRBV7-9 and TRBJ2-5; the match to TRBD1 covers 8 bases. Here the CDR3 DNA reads TGTGCCAGCAGCGAACAGGGGGTCCAAGAGACCCAGTACTTC. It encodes CASSEQGVQETQYF.